This T cell receptor (beta chain) was recorded in a study of blood T cell repertoires in COVID-19 (dated by TCRdb to 2018 to 2020). In the study overall: Samples covering the acute and convalescent phases of COVID-19 were provided by collaborators in the United States, Italy and Spain. The prospective study material was composed of cDNA or gDNA derived from T cells, B-cell-depleted T cells, or PBMCs. Deeply sampled blood TCRbeta repertoires from subjects exposed to, actively infected with, or recovered from COVID-19 were included in the dataset. The repertoires were made available in a free public database intended to serve as a resource for research on the immune response to SARS-CoV-2. Samples were obtained from the ongoing ImmuneRACE study (first 160 participants) and from 1,200 or so subjects provided by 6 global collaborators. Sample metadata almost always included a de-identified subject ID, COVID-19 status, age in years and sex. Where HLA class I and class II types were available, the types were taken from metadata supplied by the sample provider, not from assay-based typing. Study-wide conclusions, independent of this receptor: The amount of clinical and demographic metadata varied by source and participant and was provided uncurated.

TCRbeta CDR3 regions were amplified from genomic DNA using the immunoSEQ Assay, a bias-controlled multiplex PCR. Per the authors' processing: The number of nucleated cells in each sample was estimated from the amplification of reference gene primers within the assay. To quantify the absolute abundance of each unique TCRbeta CDR3 rearrangement, sequence reads were collapsed and filtered. For each sample, productive Simpson clonality was calculated as the square root of Simpson's diversity index across productive rearrangements. TCRdb mirrors the immuneACCESS table, restricted to in-frame sequences. Some clones are absent from its copies; in checked studies, under half trace to an unresolved V gene, and the reason for the others is unknown. V, J and clone size are those of that table, while D and trimming were read from the DNA. The table for this sample lists about 440,000 clones; about 89% of them were counted only once. The ten largest account for 4% to 4.5% of the sample.

Collaborating institutions collected whole blood in K2EDTA tubes following their own protocols. For TCRbeta analysis, collaborator samples were shipped as frozen whole blood, as isolated PBMCs, or as DNA extracted from either sample type. Relative to germline, V is 2 bases shorter and J is 2 bases shorter, with 18 bases between their ends. From cysteine to phenylalanine, the CDR3 is 17 amino acids long. Only the CDR3 DNA stays, 51 bases, in frame from base 1. Reading the germline V gene gives CDR1 MNHEY and CDR2 SVGEGT. A remark on this clone: Its target antigen remains unknown. Base-call qualities are not available, and no considerably larger clone is one nucleotide away.

Sequenced input: peripheral blood. The chain is encoded by TRBV6-2 or TRBV6-3 joined to TRBJ2-5; tentative D gene TRBD2, with 5 bases matching. This TCR was recovered from a woman in her twenties or thirties with acute or convalescent COVID-19. The nucleotide sequence is TGTGCCAGCAGTTACCCACAACTAGTGAGGAGGCAAGAGACCCAGTACTTC. It codes for CASSYPQLVRRQETQYF.